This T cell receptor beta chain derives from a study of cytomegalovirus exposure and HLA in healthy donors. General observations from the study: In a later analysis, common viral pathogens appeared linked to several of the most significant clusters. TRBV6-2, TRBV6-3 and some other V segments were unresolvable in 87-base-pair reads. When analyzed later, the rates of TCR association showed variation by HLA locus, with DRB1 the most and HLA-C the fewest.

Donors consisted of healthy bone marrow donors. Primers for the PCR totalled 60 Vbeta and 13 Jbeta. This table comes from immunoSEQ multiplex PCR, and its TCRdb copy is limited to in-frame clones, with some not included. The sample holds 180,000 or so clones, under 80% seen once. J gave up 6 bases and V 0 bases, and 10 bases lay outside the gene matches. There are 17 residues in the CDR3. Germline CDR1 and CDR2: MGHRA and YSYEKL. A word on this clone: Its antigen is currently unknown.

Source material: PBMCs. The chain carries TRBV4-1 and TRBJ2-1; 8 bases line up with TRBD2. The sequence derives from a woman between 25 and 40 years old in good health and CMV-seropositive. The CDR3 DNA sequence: TGCGCCAGCAGCCAAGATCGGGAGGGACACAAAGCCAATGAGCAGTTCTTC. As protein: CASSQDREGHKANEQFF.